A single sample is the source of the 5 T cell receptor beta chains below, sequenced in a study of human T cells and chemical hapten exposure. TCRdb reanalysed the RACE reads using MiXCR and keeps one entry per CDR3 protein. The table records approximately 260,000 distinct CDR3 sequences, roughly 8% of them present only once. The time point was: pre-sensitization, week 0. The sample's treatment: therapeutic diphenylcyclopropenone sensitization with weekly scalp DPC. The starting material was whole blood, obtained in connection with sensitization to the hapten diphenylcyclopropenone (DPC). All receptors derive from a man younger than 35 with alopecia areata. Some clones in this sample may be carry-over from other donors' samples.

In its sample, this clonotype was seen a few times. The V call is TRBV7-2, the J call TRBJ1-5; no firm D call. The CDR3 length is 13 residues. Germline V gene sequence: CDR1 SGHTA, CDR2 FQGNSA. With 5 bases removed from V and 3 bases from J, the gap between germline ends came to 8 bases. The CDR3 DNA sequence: TGTGCCAGCAGCGTCGACACCAATCAGCCCCAGCATTTT. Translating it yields CASSVDTNQPQHF.

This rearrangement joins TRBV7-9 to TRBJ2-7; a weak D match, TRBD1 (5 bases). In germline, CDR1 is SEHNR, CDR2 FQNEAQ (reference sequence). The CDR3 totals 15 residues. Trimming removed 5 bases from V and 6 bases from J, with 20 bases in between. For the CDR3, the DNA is TGTGCCAGCAGCGCGGACACCCGCGGCCACAGCGAGCAGTACTTC. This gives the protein CASSADTRGHSEQYF.

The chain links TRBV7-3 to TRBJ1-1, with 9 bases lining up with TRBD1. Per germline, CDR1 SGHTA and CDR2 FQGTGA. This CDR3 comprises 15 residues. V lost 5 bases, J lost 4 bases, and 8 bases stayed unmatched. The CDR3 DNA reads TGTGCCAGCAGCCCGACAGGGGGGTACGGCACTGAAGCTTTCTTT. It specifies CASSPTGGYGTEAFF. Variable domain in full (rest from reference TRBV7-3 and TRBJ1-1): GAGVSQTPSNKVTEKGKYVELRCDPISGHTALYWYRQSLGQGPEFLIYFQGTGAADDSGLPNDRFFAVRPEGSVSTLKIQRTERGDSAVYLCASSPTGGYGTEAFFGQGTRLTVV.

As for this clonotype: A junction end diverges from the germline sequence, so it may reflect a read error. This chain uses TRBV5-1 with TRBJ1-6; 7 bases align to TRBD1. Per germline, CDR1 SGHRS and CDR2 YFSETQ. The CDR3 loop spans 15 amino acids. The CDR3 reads CASSAGTADNSPLRF. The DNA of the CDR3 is TGCGCCAGCAGCGCCGGGACAGCCGATAATTCACCCCTCCGCTTT. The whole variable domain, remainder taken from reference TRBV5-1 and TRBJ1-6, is KAGVTQTPRYLIKTRGQQVTLSCSPISGHRSVSWYQQTPGQGLQFLFEYFSETQRNKGNFPGRFSGRQFSNSRSEMNVSTLELGDSALYLCASSAGTADNSPLRFGNGTRLTVT.

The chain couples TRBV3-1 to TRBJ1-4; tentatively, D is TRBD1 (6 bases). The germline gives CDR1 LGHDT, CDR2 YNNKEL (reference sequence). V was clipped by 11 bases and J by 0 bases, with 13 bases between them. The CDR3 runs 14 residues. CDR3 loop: CACRDKATNEKLFF. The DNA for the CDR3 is TGTGCCTGTCGGGACAAAGCAACTAATGAAAAACTGTTTTTT.